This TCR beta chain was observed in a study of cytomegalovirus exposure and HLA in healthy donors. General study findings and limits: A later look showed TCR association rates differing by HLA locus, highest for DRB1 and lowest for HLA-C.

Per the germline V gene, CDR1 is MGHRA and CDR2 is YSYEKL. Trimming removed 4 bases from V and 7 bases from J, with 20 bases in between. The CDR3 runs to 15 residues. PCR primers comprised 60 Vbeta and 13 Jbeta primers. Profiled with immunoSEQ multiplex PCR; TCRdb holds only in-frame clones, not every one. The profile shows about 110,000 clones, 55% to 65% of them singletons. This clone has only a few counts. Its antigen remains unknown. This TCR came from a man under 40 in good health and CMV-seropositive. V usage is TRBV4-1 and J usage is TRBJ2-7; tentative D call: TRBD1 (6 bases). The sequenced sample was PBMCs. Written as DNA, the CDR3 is TGCGCCAGCAGCCTCCGGGACACGGACCCTTGGGAGCAGTACTTC. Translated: CASSLRDTDPWEQYF.